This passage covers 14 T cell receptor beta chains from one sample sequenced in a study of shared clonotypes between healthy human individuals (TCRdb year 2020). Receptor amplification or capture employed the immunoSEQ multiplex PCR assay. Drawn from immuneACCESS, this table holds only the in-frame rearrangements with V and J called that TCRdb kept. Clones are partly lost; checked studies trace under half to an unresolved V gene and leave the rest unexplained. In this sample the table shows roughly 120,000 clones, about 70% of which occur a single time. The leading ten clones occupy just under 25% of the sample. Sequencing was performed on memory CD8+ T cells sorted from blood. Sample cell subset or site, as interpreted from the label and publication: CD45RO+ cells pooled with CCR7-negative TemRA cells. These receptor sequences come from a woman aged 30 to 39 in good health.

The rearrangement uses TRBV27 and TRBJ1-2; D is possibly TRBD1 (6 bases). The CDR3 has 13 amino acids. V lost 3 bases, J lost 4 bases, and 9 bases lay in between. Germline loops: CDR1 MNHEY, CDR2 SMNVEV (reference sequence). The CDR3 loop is CASSFGGGYGYTF. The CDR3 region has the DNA TGTGCCAGCAGTTTTGGAGGGGGCTATGGCTACACCTTC.

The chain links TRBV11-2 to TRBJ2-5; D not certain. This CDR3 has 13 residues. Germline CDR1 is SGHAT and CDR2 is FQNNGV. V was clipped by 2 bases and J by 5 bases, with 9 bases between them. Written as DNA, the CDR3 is TGTGCCAGCAGCTTACAGTTGCAGGAGACCCAGTACTTC. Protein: CASSLQLQETQYF. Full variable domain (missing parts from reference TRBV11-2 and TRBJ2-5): EAGVAQSPRYKIIEKRQSVAFWCNPISGHATLYWYQQILGQGPKLLIQFQNNGVVDDSQLPKDRFSAERLKGVDSTLKIQPAKLEDSAVYLCASSLQLQETQYFGPGTRLLVL.

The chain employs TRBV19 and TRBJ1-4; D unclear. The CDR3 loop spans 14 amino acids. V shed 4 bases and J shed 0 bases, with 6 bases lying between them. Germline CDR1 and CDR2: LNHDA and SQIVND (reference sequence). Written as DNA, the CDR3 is TGTGCCAGTAGTAGCAGCGCAACTAATGAAAAACTGTTTTTT. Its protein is CASSSSATNEKLFF. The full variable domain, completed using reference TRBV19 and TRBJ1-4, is DGGITQSPKYLFRKEGQNVTLSCEQNLNHDAMYWYRQDPGQGLRLIYYSQIVNDFQKGDIAEGYSVSREKKESFPLTVTSAQKNPTAFYLCASSSSATNEKLFFGSGTQLSVL.

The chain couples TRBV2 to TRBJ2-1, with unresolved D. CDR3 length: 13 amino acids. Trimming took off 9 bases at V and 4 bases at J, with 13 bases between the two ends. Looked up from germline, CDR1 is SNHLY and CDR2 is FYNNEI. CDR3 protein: CASSTGRYNEQFF. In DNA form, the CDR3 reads TGTGCCAGTTCCACCGGACGATACAATGAGCAGTTCTTC.

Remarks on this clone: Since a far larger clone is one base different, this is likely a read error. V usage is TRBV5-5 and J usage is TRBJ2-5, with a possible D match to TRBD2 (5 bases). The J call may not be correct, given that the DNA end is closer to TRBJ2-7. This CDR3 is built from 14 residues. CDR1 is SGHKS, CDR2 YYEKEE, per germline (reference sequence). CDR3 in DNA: TGTGCCAGCAGCCCCGGAGATTCTCGGGGCGAGCAGTACTTC. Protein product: CASSPGDSRGEQYF.

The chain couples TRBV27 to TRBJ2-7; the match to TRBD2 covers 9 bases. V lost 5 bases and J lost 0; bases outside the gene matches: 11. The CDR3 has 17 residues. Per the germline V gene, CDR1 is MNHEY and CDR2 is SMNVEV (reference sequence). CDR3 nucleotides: TGTGCCAGCAGTGCACACCCCCGGACTAGCGCCTCCTACGAGCAGTACTTC. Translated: CASSAHPRTSASYEQYF.

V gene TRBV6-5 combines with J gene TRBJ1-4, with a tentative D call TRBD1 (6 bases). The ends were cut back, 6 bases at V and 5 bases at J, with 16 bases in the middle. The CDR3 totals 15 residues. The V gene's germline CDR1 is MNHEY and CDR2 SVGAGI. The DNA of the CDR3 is TGTGCCAGCAGCAACGGCAGGGGCGGCAATGAAAAACTGTTTTTT. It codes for CASSNGRGGNEKLFF.

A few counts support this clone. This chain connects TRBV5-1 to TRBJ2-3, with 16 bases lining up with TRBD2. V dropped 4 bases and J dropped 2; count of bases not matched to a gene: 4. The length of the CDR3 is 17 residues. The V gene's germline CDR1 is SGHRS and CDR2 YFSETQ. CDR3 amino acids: CASSMGLAGGFTDTQYF. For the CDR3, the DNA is TGCGCCAGCAGCATGGGACTAGCGGGAGGGTTCACAGATACGCAGTATTTT.

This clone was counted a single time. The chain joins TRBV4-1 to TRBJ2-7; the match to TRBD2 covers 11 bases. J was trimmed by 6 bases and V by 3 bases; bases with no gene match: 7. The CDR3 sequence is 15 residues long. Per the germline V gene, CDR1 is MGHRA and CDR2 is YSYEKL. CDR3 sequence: CASSHLLAGVREQYF. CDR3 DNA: TGCGCCAGCAGCCATCTACTAGCGGGAGTTCGCGAGCAGTACTTC.

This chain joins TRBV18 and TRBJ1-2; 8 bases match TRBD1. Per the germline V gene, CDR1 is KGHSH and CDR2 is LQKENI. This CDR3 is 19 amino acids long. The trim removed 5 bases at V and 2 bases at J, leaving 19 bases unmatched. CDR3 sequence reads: CASSKGPPVAQGVNYGYTF. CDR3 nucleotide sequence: TGTGCCAGCTCAAAGGGTCCACCGGTCGCACAGGGGGTGAACTATGGCTACACCTTC.

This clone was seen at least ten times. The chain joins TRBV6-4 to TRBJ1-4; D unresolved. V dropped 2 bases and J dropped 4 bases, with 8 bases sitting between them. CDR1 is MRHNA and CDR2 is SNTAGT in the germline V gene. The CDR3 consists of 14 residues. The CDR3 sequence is CASSDNGSNEKLFF. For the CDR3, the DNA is TGTGCCAGCAGTGACAACGGCAGTAATGAAAAACTGTTTTTT.

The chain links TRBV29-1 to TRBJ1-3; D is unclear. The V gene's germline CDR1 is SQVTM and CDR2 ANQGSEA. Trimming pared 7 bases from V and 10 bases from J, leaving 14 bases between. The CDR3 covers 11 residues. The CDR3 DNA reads TGCAGCGGATTAAAAGGACGGACCATATATTTT. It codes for CSGLKGRTIYF.

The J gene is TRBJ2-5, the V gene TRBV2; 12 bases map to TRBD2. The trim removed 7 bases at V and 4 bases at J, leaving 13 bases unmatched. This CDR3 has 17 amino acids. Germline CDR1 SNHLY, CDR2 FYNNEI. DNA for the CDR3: TGTGCCAGCATTACCCTAGCGGGAGGGCCTGGGGTAGAGACCCAGTACTTC. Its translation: CASITLAGGPGVETQYF.

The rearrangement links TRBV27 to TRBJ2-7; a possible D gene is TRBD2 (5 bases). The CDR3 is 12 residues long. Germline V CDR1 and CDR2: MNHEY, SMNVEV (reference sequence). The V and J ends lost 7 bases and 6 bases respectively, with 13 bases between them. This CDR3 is CASIGDAGEQYF. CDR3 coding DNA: TGTGCCAGCATTGGCGATGCGGGCGAGCAGTACTTC.